The table lists the clone carrying this TCR beta chain with a few counts. Its antigen is currently unknown. Per the germline V gene, CDR1 is MGHRA and CDR2 is YSYEKL. This CDR3 has 15 amino acids. J was trimmed by 8 bases and V by 2 bases; bases with no gene match: 2. Donors sampled were nominally healthy, though unrecorded immune exposures were likely. The data derive from a study of cytomegalovirus exposure and HLA in healthy donors. Notes on the study in general: Immune exposure information available was restricted to CMV serostatus.

Primers for the PCR totalled 60 Vbeta and 13 Jbeta. Assay: immunoSEQ multiplex PCR; the TCRdb copy retains only in-frame clones and omits some. The sample contains some 150,000 clones, roughly four fifths of which appear only once. V and J are TRBV4-1 and TRBJ1-6; 11 bases agree with TRBD1. The TCR comes from a female donor in good health and CMV-seropositive. What was sequenced was PBMCs. The CDR3 DNA follows: TGCGCCAGCAGCCAAAGGGGACAGGGGGATTCACCCCTCCACTTT. It encodes CASSQRGQGDSPLHF.